The entry that follows covers one T cell receptor (beta chain) sequence. Original handling: Amplification from reference gene primers served as the basis for estimated nucleated cell counts. Clones were sequenced by immunoSEQ multiplex PCR, and TCRdb holds only the in-frame ones, with some missing. V and J calls plus clone size are reproduced from that table; the DNA served to infer D and trimming. The sample holds roughly 280,000 clones, around 88% seen once. Germline CDR1 is MNHEY and CDR2 is SVGAGI. Trimming stripped 6 bases from V and 0 bases from J, with 8 bases between. The CDR3 consists of 13 residues. This sample is drawn from a study of blood T cell repertoires in COVID-19. Study as a whole: Researchers got acute and convalescent COVID-19 samples from the United States, Italy and Spain. The analysed material was cDNA or gDNA that came from T cells, B-cell-depleted T cells, or PBMCs.

The chain recombines TRBV6-5 with TRBJ1-2, with D hard to call. The receptor was isolated from a man aged 30 to 39 with active or convalescent COVID-19. The material sequenced was peripheral blood. The DNA of the CDR3 is TGTGCCAGCAGCGAGGAACCTAACTATGGCTACACCTTC. This sequence encodes CASSEEPNYGYTF.